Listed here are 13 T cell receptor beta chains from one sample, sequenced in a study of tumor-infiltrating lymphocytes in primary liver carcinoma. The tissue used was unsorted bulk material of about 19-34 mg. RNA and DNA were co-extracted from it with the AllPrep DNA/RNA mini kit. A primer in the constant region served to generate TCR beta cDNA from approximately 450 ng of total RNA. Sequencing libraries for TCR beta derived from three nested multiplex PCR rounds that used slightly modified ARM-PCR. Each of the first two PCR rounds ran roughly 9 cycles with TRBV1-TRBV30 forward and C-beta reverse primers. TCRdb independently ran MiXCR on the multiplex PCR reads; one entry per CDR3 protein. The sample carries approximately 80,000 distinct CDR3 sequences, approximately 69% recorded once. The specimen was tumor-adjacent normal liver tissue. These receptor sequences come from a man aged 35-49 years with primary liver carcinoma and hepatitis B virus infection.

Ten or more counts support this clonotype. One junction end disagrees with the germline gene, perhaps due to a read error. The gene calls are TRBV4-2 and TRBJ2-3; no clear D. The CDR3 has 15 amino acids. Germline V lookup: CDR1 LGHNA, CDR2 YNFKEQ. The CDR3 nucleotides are TGTGCCAGTAGCCAAGGTCAGCTAGTCGCAGATACGCAGTATTTT. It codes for CASSQGQLVADTQYF.

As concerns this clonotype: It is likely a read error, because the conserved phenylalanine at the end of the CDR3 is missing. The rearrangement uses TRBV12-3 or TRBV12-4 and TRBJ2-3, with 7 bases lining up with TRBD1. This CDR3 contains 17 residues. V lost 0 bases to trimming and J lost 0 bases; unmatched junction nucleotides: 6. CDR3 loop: CASSLARGGPSTDTQYI. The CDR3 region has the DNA TGTGCCAGCAGTTTAGCACGAGGGGGCCCTAGCACAGATACGCAGTATATT.

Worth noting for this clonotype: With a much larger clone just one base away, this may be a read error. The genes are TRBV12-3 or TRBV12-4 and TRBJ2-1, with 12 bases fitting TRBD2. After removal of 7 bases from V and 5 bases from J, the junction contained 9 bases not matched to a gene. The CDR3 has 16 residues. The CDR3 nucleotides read TGTGCCAGCAATCAAGGACTAGCGGGACCGCACAATGAGCAGTTCTTC. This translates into CASNQGLAGPHNEQFF.

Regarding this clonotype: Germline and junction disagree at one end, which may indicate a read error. CDR3 protein: CVSSGQRNYEQYF. The CDR3 nucleotides read TGTGTCAGCTCTGGACAGAGGAACTACGAGCAGTACTTC. The chain is built from TRBV6-5 and TRBJ2-7; a weak D match, TRBD1 (6 bases). This CDR3 has 13 residues. Germline V gives CDR1 MNHEY, CDR2 SVGAGI.

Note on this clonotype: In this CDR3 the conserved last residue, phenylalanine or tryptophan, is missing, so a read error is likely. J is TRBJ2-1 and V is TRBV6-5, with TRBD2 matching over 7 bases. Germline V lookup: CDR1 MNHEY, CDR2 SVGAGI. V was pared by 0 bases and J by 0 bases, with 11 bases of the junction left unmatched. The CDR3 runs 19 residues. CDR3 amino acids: CASSYSTGSGSGSYNEQFL. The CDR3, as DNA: TGTGCCAGCAGTTACTCGACCGGTAGCGGGTCGGGCTCCTACAATGAGCAGTTCTTA.

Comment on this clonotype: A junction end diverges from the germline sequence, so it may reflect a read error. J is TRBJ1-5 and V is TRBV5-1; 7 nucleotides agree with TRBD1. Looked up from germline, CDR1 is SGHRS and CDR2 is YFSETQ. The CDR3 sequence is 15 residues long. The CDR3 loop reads CASSRGQSSNQPQHF. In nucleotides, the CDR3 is TGCGCAAGCAGCAGGGGACAGAGTAGCAATCAGCCCCAGCATTTT.

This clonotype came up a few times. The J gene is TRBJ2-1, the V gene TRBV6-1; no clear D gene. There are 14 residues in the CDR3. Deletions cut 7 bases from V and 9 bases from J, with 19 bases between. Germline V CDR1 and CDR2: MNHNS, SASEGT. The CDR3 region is CASIPQPAFGEQFF. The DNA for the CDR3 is TGTGCCAGCATCCCTCAACCGGCGTTCGGTGAGCAGTTCTTC.

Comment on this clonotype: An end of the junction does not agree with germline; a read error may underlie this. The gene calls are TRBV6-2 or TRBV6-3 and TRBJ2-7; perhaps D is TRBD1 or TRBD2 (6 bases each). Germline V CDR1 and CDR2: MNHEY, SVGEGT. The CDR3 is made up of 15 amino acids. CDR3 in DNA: TGTGCCAGCTCGCAGGGAGGCGGGGACACTTACGAGCGGTACTTC. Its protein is CASSQGGGDTYERYF.

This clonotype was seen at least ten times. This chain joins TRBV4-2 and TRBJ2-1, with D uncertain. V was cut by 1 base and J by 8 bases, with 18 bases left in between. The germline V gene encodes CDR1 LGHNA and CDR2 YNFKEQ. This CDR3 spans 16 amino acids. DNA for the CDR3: TGTGCCAGCAGCCAAGTTTGGCGGAACCCTGAGGATGAGCAGTTCTTC. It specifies CASSQVWRNPEDEQFF.

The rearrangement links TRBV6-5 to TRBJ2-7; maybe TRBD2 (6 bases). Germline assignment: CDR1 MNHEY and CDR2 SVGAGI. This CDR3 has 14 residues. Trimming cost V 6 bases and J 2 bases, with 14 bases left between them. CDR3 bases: TGTGCCAGCAGCCAGACTAGGAGCACCTACGAGCAGTACTTC. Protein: CASSQTRSTYEQYF.

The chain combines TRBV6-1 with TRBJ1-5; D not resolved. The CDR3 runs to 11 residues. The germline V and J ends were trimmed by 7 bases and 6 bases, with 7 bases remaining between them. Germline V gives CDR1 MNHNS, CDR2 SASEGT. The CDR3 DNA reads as TGTGCCAGCAATGACACTCAGCCCCAGCATTTT. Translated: CASNDTQPQHF.

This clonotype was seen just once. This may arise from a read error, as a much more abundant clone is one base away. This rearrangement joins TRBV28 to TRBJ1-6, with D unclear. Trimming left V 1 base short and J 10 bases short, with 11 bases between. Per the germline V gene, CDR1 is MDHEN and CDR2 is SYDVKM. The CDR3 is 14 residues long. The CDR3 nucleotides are TGTGCCAGCAGTTTATCCGGGAGCCGGTCACCCCTCCACTTT. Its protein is CASSLSGSRSPLHF.

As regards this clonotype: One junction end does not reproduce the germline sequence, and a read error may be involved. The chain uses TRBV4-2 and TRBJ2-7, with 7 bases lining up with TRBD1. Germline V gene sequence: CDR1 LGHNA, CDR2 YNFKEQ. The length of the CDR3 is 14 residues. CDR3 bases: TGTGCCAGCAGCCTCTCGACAGGGCTCAACGAGCAGTGCTTC. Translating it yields CASSLSTGLNEQCF.